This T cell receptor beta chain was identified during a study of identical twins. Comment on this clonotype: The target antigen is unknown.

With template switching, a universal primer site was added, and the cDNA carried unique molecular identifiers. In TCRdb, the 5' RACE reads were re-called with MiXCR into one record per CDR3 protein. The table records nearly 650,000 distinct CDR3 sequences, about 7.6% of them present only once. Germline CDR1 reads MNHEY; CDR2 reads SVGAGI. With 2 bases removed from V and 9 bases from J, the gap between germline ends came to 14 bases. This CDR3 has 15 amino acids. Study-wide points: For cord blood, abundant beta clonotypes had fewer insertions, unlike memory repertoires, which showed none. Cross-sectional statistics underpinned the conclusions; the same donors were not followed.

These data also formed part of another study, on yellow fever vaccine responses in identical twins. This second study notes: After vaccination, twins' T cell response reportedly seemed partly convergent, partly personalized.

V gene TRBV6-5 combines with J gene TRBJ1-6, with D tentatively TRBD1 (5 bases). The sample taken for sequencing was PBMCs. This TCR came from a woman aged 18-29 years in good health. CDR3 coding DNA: TGTGCCAGCAGTTACGGGGGGGAGGCGGCTTCACCCCTCCACTTT. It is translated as CASSYGGEAASPLHF.